This TCR beta chain comes out of a study of CD8+ T cells in alopecia areata. Stated treatment: oral pan-JAK inhibitor, 5-10 mg twice daily. Peripheral blood, together with lesional scalp punch biopsies, was collected from alopecia areata patients. Following RNA extraction, reverse transcription yielded cDNA that acted as the sequencing template. Method: immunoSEQ multiplex PCR; TCRdb's copy keeps in-frame clones and lacks some. The table includes approximately 18,000 clones, about 60% detected once. V was clipped by 4 bases and J by 4 bases; unmatched bases: 11. CDR1 is SGHKS, CDR2 YYEKEE, per germline (reference sequence). The CDR3 has 16 residues.

The clonotype originates from a human donor with alopecia areata. V is TRBV5-5 and J is TRBJ1-1; 9 bases align to TRBD1. Sequenced material: skin, taken at week 4, from a patient treated with tofacitinib. The CDR3 DNA follows: TGTGCCAGCAGCATTTGGACAGGGGTAAAGGGCACTGAAGCTTTCTTT. It is translated as CASSIWTGVKGTEAFF.